This entry features one T cell receptor beta chain sequence. Its antigen is not identified. The sample belongs to a study of T cell responses to AZD1222 COVID-19 vaccine. Study findings and constraints: Donors were mostly white British, more females; clonal diversity possibly underestimated. Sampling that yielded the repertoires occurred only after the peak T cell response. The span of vaccine-associated CD4 TCRs extended across spike, with dominance at 160-218 and 743-854.

Assay used: immunoSEQ multiplex PCR; TCRdb lists only in-frame clones, some missing. The sample lists roughly 100,000 clones; around nine tenths were seen once. The CDR3 totals 16 residues. CDR1 is MDHEN, CDR2 SYDVKM, per germline. V lost 5 bases and J lost 6, with 20 bases in between. The clonotype was recovered from an adult who received the MenACWY meningococcal vaccine as a control. The V call is TRBV28, the J call TRBJ1-5, with D possibly being TRBD1 (5 bases). Source: peripheral blood, taken 28 days after the second dose of the MenACWY control vaccine. CDR3 bases: TGTGCCAGCAGTCTCTCCACGAGGGGCAGATTTCAGCCCCAGCATTTT. It codes for CASSLSTRGRFQPQHF.